This T cell receptor beta chain was captured by sequencing in a study of blood T cell repertoires in COVID-19. Before being deemed recovered, Cohort 3 donors had two negative PCRs, clearance, or symptom resolution. Trimming shortened V by 4 bases and J by 1 base, and 11 bases separated the two germline ends. The CDR3 consists of 14 residues. The germline gives CDR1 MNHEY, CDR2 SVGEGT. The method was immunoSEQ multiplex PCR; TCRdb's version includes in-frame clones alone and lacks a portion of them. The repertoire holds 200,000 to 250,000 clones, with 65% to 85% as singletons. Sequencing was carried out using PBMCs or T cells enriched from blood (not recorded which). This sequence joins TRBV6-2 or TRBV6-3 and TRBJ2-7, with TRBD2 as a possible D gene (6 bases). This receptor was obtained from a woman aged 55-70 years who had recovered from COVID-19. This CDR3 reads CASSSPGTSYEQYF. CDR3 bases: TGTGCCAGCAGTTCTCCCGGGACTTCCTACGAGCAGTACTTC.